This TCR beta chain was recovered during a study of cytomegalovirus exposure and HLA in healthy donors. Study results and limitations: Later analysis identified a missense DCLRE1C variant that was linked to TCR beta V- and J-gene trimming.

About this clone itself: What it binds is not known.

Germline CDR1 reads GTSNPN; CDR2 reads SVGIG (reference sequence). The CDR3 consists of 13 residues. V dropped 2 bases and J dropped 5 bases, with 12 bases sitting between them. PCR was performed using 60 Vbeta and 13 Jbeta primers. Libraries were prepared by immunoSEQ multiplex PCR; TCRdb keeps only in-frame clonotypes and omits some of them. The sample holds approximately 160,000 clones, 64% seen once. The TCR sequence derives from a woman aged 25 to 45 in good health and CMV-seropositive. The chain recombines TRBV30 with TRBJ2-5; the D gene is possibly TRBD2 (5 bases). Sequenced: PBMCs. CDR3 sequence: CAWSIGVVETQYF. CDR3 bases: TGTGCCTGGAGTATCGGGGTCGTGGAGACCCAGTACTTC.